Listed below are T cell receptor beta chains from one sample, sequenced in a study of blood T cells in healthy people across ages. TCRdb used MiXCR to reprocess the 5' RACE reads, holding one entry per CDR3 protein. Of approximately 2,000,000 distinct CDR3 sequences in the sample, about 39% were seen once. Sequenced material: blood. The receptor set was obtained from a human donor in good health. Each CDR3 is given with its conserved first and last residue. A D gene is named only where the DNA matches it firmly. Where a row states a size, it is once, few, many or the class of an expanded clone; other rows omit it.

cdr3_nt cdr3_aa j_call d_call clone_size v_call
TGCAGTGCCAAGGTTCGGGACAGAGGGTATGGCTACACCTTC CSAKVRDRGYGYTF TRBJ1-2 TRBD1 - TRBV20-1
TGTGCCAGCAGCGCCCTCGGGACATATGGCTACACCTTC CASSALGTYGYTF TRBJ1-2 - once TRBV9
TGCGCCAGCAGCTCCAGGGGGGGGAACACTGAAGCTTTCTTT CASSSRGGNTEAFF TRBJ1-1 TRBD1 few TRBV5-1
TGCAGTGCTCTAAGTACAGGGGTCGGGGTAAACTATGGCTACACCTTC CSALSTGVGVNYGYTF TRBJ1-2 TRBD1 - TRBV20-1
TGTGCCAGCAGGGGGCTCGGACAAGAGACCCAGTACTTC CASRGLGQETQYF TRBJ2-5 - few TRBV6-2/TRBV6-3
TGTGCCAGCAGCTTATCGCCGGGACAGACAAATGAAAAACTGTTTTTT CASSLSPGQTNEKLFF TRBJ1-4 TRBD1 - TRBV7-9
TGTGCCAGCAGTGCCCTTGAGTACAATGAGCAGTTCTTC CASSALEYNEQFF TRBJ2-1 - few TRBV12-3/TRBV12-4
TGTGCCAGCAGATTCGGGACTAGCGGCAGCTCCTACGAGCAGTACTTC CASRFGTSGSSYEQYF TRBJ2-7 TRBD2 - TRBV2
TGCAGTGCTGGACAACAGGGAGTTGTCACAGATACGCAGTATTTT CSAGQQGVVTDTQYF TRBJ2-3 - - TRBV20-1
TGTGCCAGCGGAAAACAGACCCAGTACTTC CASGKQTQYF TRBJ2-5 - few TRBV6-6
TGCGCCAGCAGCCCGACAGGGGATCTGGGAGGTGAAGCTTTCTTT CASSPTGDLGGEAFF TRBJ1-1 TRBD1 - TRBV5-1
TGTGCCAGCAGTTTATCCGGACTGAGCACAGATGCGCAGTATTTT CASSLSGLSTDAQYF TRBJ2-3 - - TRBV12-3/TRBV12-4
TGCAGCGTAGCACAAACCGGGACAGGCTATGGCTACACCTTC CSVAQTGTGYGYTF TRBJ1-2 TRBD1 - TRBV29-1
TGTGCCAGCAGCCCGGGGGGAGGCGGCCTCGGTACGCAGTATTTT CASSPGGGGLGTQYF TRBJ2-3 TRBD2 once TRBV12-3/TRBV12-4
TGCGCCAGCAGCTTGGATCTCCGCTTGTACTTC CASSLDLRLYF TRBJ2-4 - few TRBV5-1
TGCGCCAGCAGCTTCCTTCTGAAGGGGGCATTCTACAATGAGCAGTTCTTC CASSFLLKGAFYNEQFF TRBJ2-1 TRBD1 few TRBV5-1
TGTGCCACCAGCAGAGATCGGGGGCTCGGCCCCACAGATACGCAGTATTTT CATSRDRGLGPTDTQYF TRBJ2-3 - - TRBV15
TGTGCCATCAGCCAAGCCTCACTTTACGAGCAGTACTTC CAISQASLYEQYF TRBJ2-7 - - TRBV4-2
TGTGCCAGCAGCTTACGACGGGACAGGGGGTACCAAGAGACCCAGTACTTC CASSLRRDRGYQETQYF TRBJ2-5 TRBD1 - TRBV11-2
TGTGCCAGCAGGTCAGGGTCGGCCTGGGCCAACGTCCTGACTTTC CASRSGSAWANVLTF TRBJ2-6 - few TRBV7-2